The source of this TCR beta chain is a study of memory CD4+ T cells and cytomegalovirus serostatus. As processed by the authors: Out-of-frame sequences were removed, leaving 2,204,828 distinct TCRbeta sequences. Libraries were prepared by immunoSEQ multiplex PCR; TCRdb keeps only in-frame clonotypes and omits some of them. D and trimming come from the DNA, and the V and J calls and clone size come from that table. The data show around 50,000 clones, 78% seen once. Trimming took 3 bases from V and 0 from J, leaving 21 bases between them. Germline CDR1 reads KGHSH; CDR2 reads LQKENI. The CDR3 consists of 20 residues. Study outcomes and limitations: Each of approximately 63 CMV-associated TCRbeta sequences occurred in one to five individuals. Repertoires predicted CMV serostatus with median bootstrapped AUC of about 0.95.

The sort gate was single viable CD3+CD4+CD8-CD45RO+ cells for memory CD4+ T cells. CMV serostatus came from serum IgG against pp150, pp28, p38, p52. A remark on this clone: As yet, its antigen is unknown.

This receptor was identified in an adult in good health and CMV-seronegative. The specimen was memory CD4+ T cells from blood. The chain uses TRBV18 and TRBJ2-6; no definite D call. The CDR3 loop is CASSPFPTAGPYSGANVLTF. DNA of the CDR3: TGTGCCAGCTCACCCTTCCCTACGGCAGGTCCTTACTCTGGGGCCAACGTCCTGACTTTC.